Listed here are 8 T cell receptor beta chains from one sample, sequenced in a study of T-cell memory formation after mild COVID-19. TCRdb redid the calling of the 5' RACE reads with MiXCR, one entry per CDR3 protein. The table lists about 560,000 distinct CDR3 sequences, roughly 17% of them singletons, with about 8.6% in the top ten. The specimen was PBMCs or a T cell subset sorted from them (not recorded which). All receptors come from an adult woman who had mild COVID-19 (a few samples of this study predate the infection). Cell type and time point are not known.

The J gene is TRBJ2-1, the V gene TRBV5-4, with D perhaps TRBD2 (8 bases). This CDR3 region has 14 residues. The V and J ends lost 4 bases and 7 bases respectively, with 15 bases between them. The germline CDR1 and CDR2 sequences are SGHNT and YYREEE (reference sequence). The CDR3 DNA sequence: TGTGCCAGCAGCCGGGAGGGGGCCGGAAATGAGCAGTTCTTC. The encoded protein is CASSREGAGNEQFF.

Here the CDR3 reads CASSLARIGYEQYF. In DNA form, the CDR3 reads TGTGCCAGCAGTTTAGCGAGGATAGGCTACGAGCAGTACTTC. The rearrangement joins TRBV12-3 or TRBV12-4 to TRBJ2-7; D not certain. The CDR3 loop spans 14 amino acids. V was cut by 0 bases and J by 3 bases, with 9 bases left in between.

The CDR3 coding sequence is TGTGCCAGCAGCCCCATAAGGGGGGGACACTACAATGAGCAGTTCTTC. It is translated as CASSPIRGGHYNEQFF. The rearrangement links TRBV7-9 to TRBJ2-1, with D possibly being TRBD2 (7 bases). CDR1 and CDR2 (germline): SEHNR, FQNEAQ (reference sequence). The CDR3 covers 16 residues. V was cut by 5 bases and J by 3 bases, with 17 bases left in between. Supplemented by reference TRBV7-9 and TRBJ2-1, the full variable domain reads DTGVSQNPRHKITKRGQNVTFRCDPISEHNRLYWYRQTLGQGPEFLTYFQNEAQLEKSRLLSDRFSAERPKGSFSTLEIQRTEQGDSAMYLCASSPIRGGHYNEQFFGPGTRLTVL.

This clonotype was picked up a small number of times. J is TRBJ1-2 and V is TRBV7-9, with D perhaps matching TRBD1 (5 bases). Germline V gene sequence: CDR1 SEHNR, CDR2 FQNEAQ (reference sequence). Trimming left V 1 base short and J 2 bases short, with 11 bases between. The CDR3 extends over 15 amino acids. DNA for the CDR3: TGTGCCAGCAGCTTAGACAGGAACGGGAACTATGGCTACACCTTC. It yields the protein CASSLDRNGNYGYTF.

This clonotype was detected many times. The genes are TRBV7-9 and TRBJ2-7; D may be TRBD1 or TRBD2 (5 bases each). Germline V gives CDR1 SEHNR, CDR2 FQNEAQ (reference sequence). This CDR3 comprises 13 residues. V was cut by 3 bases and J by 3 bases, with 9 bases left in between. The CDR3 loop reads CASSFGTDYEQYF. CDR3 DNA: TGTGCCAGCAGCTTCGGGACGGACTACGAGCAGTACTTC.

This sequence joins TRBV6-2 or TRBV6-3 and TRBJ1-2; D is possibly TRBD1 (6 bases). This CDR3 is built from 16 residues. Trimming took 5 bases from V and 7 from J, leaving 23 bases between them. Germline-derived CDR1 and CDR2 are MNHEY and SVGEGT. This CDR3 reads CASSPLRQVLTGGYTF. For the CDR3, the DNA is TGTGCCAGCAGTCCGCTGCGACAGGTCCTGACGGGTGGCTACACCTTC.

This clonotype was detected a few times. The J gene is TRBJ1-2, the V gene TRBV12-3 or TRBV12-4; the D gene is possibly TRBD1 (5 bases). V was trimmed by 4 bases and J by 2 bases, leaving 11 bases between them. CDR3 length: 14 amino acids. The CDR3 spells CASSSGRRNYGYTF. In DNA, the CDR3 is TGTGCCAGCAGTTCGGGACGCAGAAACTATGGCTACACCTTC.

This clonotype was seen many times. The chain is built from TRBV7-7 and TRBJ2-5; 7 nucleotides match TRBD2. This CDR3 region has 17 residues. In germline, CDR1 is SSHAT, CDR2 FNYEAQ (reference sequence). CDR3: CASHERDPGEGQETQYF. The DNA for the CDR3 is TGTGCTAGCCACGAGCGGGACCCTGGGGAGGGTCAAGAGACCCAGTACTTC.